The entry that follows covers one T cell receptor (beta chain) sequence. The data originate from a study of blood T cell repertoires in COVID-19. Study-wide background: Samples representing acute and convalescent COVID-19 were sourced from the United States, Italy and Spain. PBMCs, B-cell-depleted T cells, or T cells provided the cDNA or gDNA that made up the material.

In the original analysis: Amplification from reference gene primers served as the basis for estimated nucleated cell counts. Only in-frame clones appear in the TCRdb table, and some are missing; sequencing was by immunoSEQ multiplex PCR. V and J calls and clone size follow that table, whereas D and trimming were derived from the DNA. The top ten hold about 20% of the sample, which has approximately 53,000 clones, 82% seen once. The CDR3 covers 14 residues. Germline CDR1 is WSHSY and CDR2 is SAAADI. V was clipped by 6 bases and J by 5 bases; unmatched bases: 7. The sample taken for sequencing was peripheral blood. The origin of this receptor is a woman in her sixties with acute or convalescent COVID-19. The V gene is TRBV10-2, the J gene TRBJ2-7; 10 bases match TRBD1. The CDR3 here is CASRTTGTGDEQYF. CDR3 nucleotide sequence: TGCGCCAGCAGAACTACCGGGACAGGGGACGAGCAGTACTTC.